A single sample is the source of the 15 T cell receptor beta chains below, sequenced in a study of T cells in Graves' hyperthyroidism and ophthalmopathy. Authors of the study amplified TCR beta CDR3 regions from RNA transcripts. The TCR CDR3 first-round RT-PCR relied on the HTBI primer set. TCRdb fed the multiplex PCR reads into MiXCR, producing one record per CDR3 protein. The data hold 650,000 to 850,000 distinct CDR3 sequences, with approximately 19% observed a single time. The specimen was blood. All receptors derive from a woman between 50 and 59 years old with Graves' hyperthyroidism that later progressed to Graves' ophthalmopathy.

This clonotype came up many times. This chain connects TRBV11-2 to TRBJ1-2; the D gene is possibly TRBD1 (5 bases). Germline CDR1 and CDR2: SGHAT and FQNNGV. The V end was cut by 5 bases, the J end by 8 bases, with 15 bases between. The CDR3 is 13 amino acids. This chain's CDR3 is CASSPQGVRGYTF. The CDR3 DNA reads as TGTGCCAGCAGCCCGCAAGGGGTGCGAGGCTACACCTTC.

Remarks on this clonotype: A much larger clone sits a single nucleotide away, making a read error possible. This sequence joins TRBV12-3 or TRBV12-4 and TRBJ2-2, with 7 positions matching TRBD1. This CDR3 has 15 residues. DNA for the CDR3: TGTGCCAGCACTACCGGGACAGCGAACACCGGGGAGCCGTTTTTT. Translated: CASTTGTANTGEPFF.

This clonotype was observed a handful of times. The V call is TRBV29-1, the J call TRBJ2-3; D may match TRBD1 or TRBD2 (5 bases each). The V and J ends lost 4 bases and 8 bases respectively, with 25 bases between them. The CDR3 is 16 amino acids. Germline V CDR1 and CDR2: SQVTM, ANQGSEA. For the CDR3, the DNA is TGCAGCGTTGGGTCCTACCGGGACCGGCCTGCCGGTACGCAGTATTTT. It codes for CSVGSYRDRPAGTQYF.

This clonotype has a count of ten or more. CDR3 region: CASTRLQVPGNTIYF. For the CDR3, the DNA is TGTGCCAGCACCCGGTTACAGGTCCCTGGAAACACCATATATTTT. The rearrangement joins TRBV12-3 or TRBV12-4 to TRBJ1-3; D is possibly TRBD1 (5 bases). V lost 7 bases and J lost 2, with 15 bases in between. CDR3 length equals 15 residues.

The chain has TRBV7-3 and TRBJ2-2; no firm D call. With 6 bases removed from V and 1 base from J, the gap between germline ends came to 12 bases. The CDR3 has 15 amino acids. Germline CDR1 is SGHTA and CDR2 is FQGTGA. CDR3 in amino acids: CASSRLAGNTGELFF. In DNA, the CDR3 is TGTGCCAGCAGTCGGTTGGCAGGGAACACCGGGGAGCTGTTTTTT. Drawing the rest from reference TRBV7-3 and TRBJ2-2, the complete variable domain is GAGVSQTPSNKVTEKGKYVELRCDPISGHTALYWYRQSLGQGPEFLIYFQGTGAADDSGLPNDRFFAVRPEGSVSTLKIQRTERGDSAVYLCASSRLAGNTGELFFGEGSRLTVL.

At least ten counts were recorded for this clonotype. V gene TRBV20-1 combines with J gene TRBJ2-3; 11 nucleotides line up with TRBD2. CDR3 size: 15 residues. Germline CDR1 DFQATT, CDR2 SNEGSKA (reference sequence). Trimming cost V 4 bases and J 7 bases; bases outside gene matches: 10. The CDR3 loop reads CSANPTSGDSYTQYF. DNA of the CDR3: TGCAGTGCTAATCCGACTAGCGGGGATTCATATACGCAGTATTTT.

This clonotype occurred many times. V and J are TRBV2 and TRBJ2-3; possibly TRBD1 for D (6 bases). The CDR3 totals 16 residues. The germline V and J ends were trimmed by 7 bases and 0 bases, with 17 bases remaining between them. Germline V gives CDR1 SNHLY, CDR2 FYNNEI. The chain's CDR3 is CASTLPDRKSTDTQYF. The DNA of the CDR3 is TGTGCCAGCACCCTTCCGGACAGAAAAAGCACAGATACGCAGTATTTT.

CDR3: CASSVPGHPNTEAFF. The DNA of the CDR3 is TGTGCCAGCAGCGTCCCGGGACACCCGAACACTGAAGCTTTCTTT. The chain carries TRBV12-3 or TRBV12-4 and TRBJ1-1; TRBD1 might be the D (6 bases). The CDR3 totals 15 residues. Deletions cut 6 bases from V and 1 base from J, with 15 bases between.

In this sample, this clonotype turned up a few times. V and J are TRBV7-8 and TRBJ1-2; 8 positions agree with TRBD1. The CDR3 consists of 15 residues. Per germline, CDR1 SGHVS and CDR2 FQNEAQ. With 6 bases clipped from V and 5 bases from J, the junction kept 11 bases outside the gene matches. CDR3 protein: CASSPTGTGLYGYTF. CDR3 coding DNA: TGTGCCAGCAGTCCCACCGGGACAGGCCTTTATGGCTACACCTTC.

This clonotype came up many times. The rearrangement joins TRBV18 to TRBJ1-5, with 12 positions matching TRBD1. V lost 6 bases to trimming and J lost 5 bases; unmatched junction nucleotides: 5. The CDR3 covers 15 residues. Germline V gene sequence: CDR1 KGHSH, CDR2 LQKENI. Here the CDR3 reads CASSAGTGGHQPQHF. Here the CDR3 DNA reads TGTGCCAGCTCCGCCGGGACAGGGGGCCATCAGCCCCAGCATTTT.

This clonotype was detected a few times. The chain recombines TRBV4-1 with TRBJ1-1, with TRBD1 matching 7 bases. The CDR3 has 14 residues. V was pared by 2 bases and J by 6 bases, with 6 bases of the junction left unmatched. In germline, CDR1 is MGHRA, CDR2 YSYEKL. CDR3 residues: CASSQIRQGSEAFF. In DNA, the CDR3 is TGCGCCAGCAGCCAAATTAGACAGGGCTCTGAAGCTTTCTTT.

This clonotype came up once. This may be a read error: a much more frequent sequence differs by one nucleotide. The V gene is TRBV6-1, the J gene TRBJ2-5; possible D gene TRBD2, 6 bases. The CDR3 has 15 amino acids. V was clipped by 11 bases and J by 5 bases, with 24 bases between them. In germline, CDR1 is MNHNS, CDR2 SASEGT. The CDR3 region is CACTGGAGRMETQYF. CDR3 sequence (DNA): TGTGCCTGCACTGGTGGCGCGGGACGAATGGAGACCCAGTACTTC.

This clonotype was seen repeatedly, ten times or more. The gene calls are TRBV2 and TRBJ1-4, with D unresolved. The germline CDR1 and CDR2 sequences are SNHLY and FYNNEI. Trimming took off 4 bases at V and 6 bases at J, with 12 bases between the two ends. The CDR3 has 14 amino acids. This CDR3 reads CASSVAQEDEKLFF. The CDR3 DNA follows: TGTGCCAGCAGTGTGGCCCAAGAAGATGAAAAACTGTTTTTT.

This clonotype was seen repeatedly, ten times or more. V usage is TRBV2 and J usage is TRBJ1-4, with 9 positions matching TRBD1. The germline V gene has CDR1 SNHLY and CDR2 FYNNEI. The CDR3 is 16 residues long. V lost 6 bases, J lost 7 bases, and 12 bases stayed unmatched. This CDR3 is CASRMAATGGGEKLFF. In DNA, the CDR3 is TGTGCCAGCAGGATGGCGGCCACAGGGGGCGGTGAAAAACTGTTTTTT. Variable domain in full (rest from reference TRBV2 and TRBJ1-4): EPEVTQTPSHQVTQMGQEVILRCVPISNHLYFYWYRQILGQKVEFLVSFYNNEISEKSEIFDDQFSVERPDGSNFTLKIRSTKLEDSAMYFCASRMAATGGGEKLFFGSGTQLSVL.

At least ten counts were recorded for this clonotype. The chain employs TRBV14 and TRBJ1-1; 9 bases are a match to TRBD1. V was pared by 4 bases and J by 6 bases, with 6 bases of the junction left unmatched. Germline CDR1 and CDR2: SGHDN and FVKESK. This CDR3 contains 14 residues. The CDR3 DNA reads as TGTGCCAGCAGCCTCACTAGGACAGGGGCTGAAGCTTTCTTT. It specifies CASSLTRTGAEAFF.